Below are 27 T cell receptor beta chains sequenced from a single sample in a study of cytotoxic CD8 clonotypes in ibrutinib-treated CLL. This table comes from immunoSEQ multiplex PCR, and its TCRdb copy is limited to in-frame clones, with some not included. The data contain under 150,000 clones, about 91% of them singletons. The specimen comprised PBMCs, sampled after 12 months of ibrutinib treatment. The receptors come from a human donor with chronic lymphocytic leukemia.

The chain links TRBV28 to TRBJ1-3, with a possible D match to TRBD1 (5 bases). Germline V CDR1 and CDR2: MDHEN, SYDVKM. There are 16 residues in the CDR3. Trimming stripped 6 bases from V and 4 bases from J, with 19 bases between. CDR3 loop: CASSPTRGVDGNTIYF. CDR3 in DNA: TGTGCCAGCAGCCCCACGAGGGGTGTGGACGGAAACACCATATATTTT.

The table lists this clone with a count of one. This chain joins TRBV4-2 and TRBJ2-2; D might be TRBD2 (6 bases). CDR1 is LGHNA, CDR2 YNFKEQ, per germline. V dropped 2 bases and J dropped 2 bases, with 12 bases sitting between them. This CDR3 contains 16 residues. The CDR3 sequence is CASSQQGLANTGELFF. CDR3 coding DNA: TGTGCCAGCAGCCAACAGGGACTGGCTAACACCGGGGAGCTGTTTTTT.

The chain carries TRBV27 and TRBJ1-4, with D tentatively TRBD1 (5 bases). V gave up 3 bases and J gave up 4 bases, with 9 bases separating them. Germline loops: CDR1 MNHEY, CDR2 SMNVEV (reference sequence). The CDR3 covers 14 residues. This CDR3 is CASSLGPHNEKLFF. In DNA form, the CDR3 reads TGTGCCAGCAGTTTGGGGCCGCATAATGAAAAACTGTTTTTT. Supplemented by reference TRBV27 and TRBJ1-4, the full variable domain reads EAQVTQNPRYLITVTGKKLTVTCSQNMNHEYMSWYRQDPGLGLRQIYYSMNVEVTDKGDVPEGYKVSRKEKRNFPLILESPSPNQTSLYFCASSLGPHNEKLFFGSGTQLSVL.

A note on this clone: Other nucleotide sequences in the sample specify the same CDR3. The chain joins TRBV20-1 to TRBJ2-7, with D possibly matching TRBD1 (7 bases). Trimming removed 6 bases from V and 5 bases from J, with 8 bases in between. Germline V CDR1 and CDR2: DFQATT, SNEGSKA (reference sequence). The CDR3 loop spans 10 amino acids. DNA of the CDR3: TGCAGTGCCAGGGGGGACGAGCAGTACTTC. Residues: CSARGDEQYF.

This sequence joins TRBV2 and TRBJ2-1, with D unresolved. Trimming took 0 bases from V and 9 from J, leaving 12 bases between them. The CDR3 spans 14 residues. CDR1 and CDR2 from the germline V gene are SNHLY and FYNNEI. DNA for the CDR3: TGTGCCAGCAGTGAAGCGCTTCAAGGAATTGAGCAGTTCTTC. This codes for CASSEALQGIEQFF.

This chain joins TRBV7-2 and TRBJ2-3; 7 nucleotides match TRBD2. The CDR3 is 14 residues long. CDR1 is SGHTA and CDR2 is FQGNSA in the germline V gene. Unmatched junction bases numbered 9, after V lost 8 bases and J lost 4 bases. CDR3 DNA: TGTGCCAGCGCCCTGCGGGAGAGGTCAGATACGCAGTATTTT. It specifies CASALRERSDTQYF.

CDR3 sequence: CASRESGNQPQHF. In nucleotides, the CDR3 is TGTGCCAGCAGGGAGTCGGGCAATCAGCCCCAGCATTTT. V is TRBV28 and J is TRBJ1-5; D is unresolved. The germline V and J ends were trimmed by 6 bases and 2 bases, with 8 bases remaining between them. The CDR3 contains 13 residues. Germline V gene sequence: CDR1 MDHEN, CDR2 SYDVKM.

The DNA for the CDR3 is TGTGCCAGCTCACCCGGGGACAGGTTGAACACTGAAGCTTTCTTT. As protein: CASSPGDRLNTEAFF. This chain uses TRBV18 with TRBJ1-1; 8 bases agree with TRBD1. V was clipped by 3 bases and J by 0 bases; unmatched bases: 3. The V gene's germline CDR1 is KGHSH and CDR2 LQKENI. The CDR3 has 15 amino acids. Complete variable domain (other parts from reference TRBV18 and TRBJ1-1): NAGVMQNPRHLVRRRGQEARLRCSPMKGHSHVYWYRQLPEEGLKFMVYLQKENIIDESGMPKERFSAEFPKEGPSILRIQQVVRGDSAAYFCASSPGDRLNTEAFFGQGTRLTVV.

This chain uses TRBV19 with TRBJ2-1, with 14 bases lining up with TRBD2. CDR3 length equals 21 residues. The junction had 17 bases not matched to a gene; V was cut back by 6 bases and J by 1 base. The germline V gene encodes CDR1 LNHDA and CDR2 SQIVND (reference sequence). CDR3 sequence: CASRPLPGTSGRSWSYNEQFF. CDR3 coding DNA: TGTGCCAGTAGACCCCTCCCCGGGACTAGCGGGAGAAGTTGGTCCTACAATGAGCAGTTCTTC.

Details on this clone: Other DNA sequences in this specimen translate into the identical CDR3. V gene TRBV28 combines with J gene TRBJ2-7; D may match TRBD1 or TRBD2 (5 bases each). CDR1 is MDHEN and CDR2 is SYDVKM in the germline V gene. This CDR3 comprises 12 residues. Trimming took 4 bases from V and 4 from J, leaving 8 bases between them. CDR3 amino acids: CASSSGGYEQYF. The DNA for the CDR3 is TGTGCCAGCAGTTCTGGGGGATACGAGCAGTACTTC.

The gene calls are TRBV7-6 and TRBJ1-2; 10 positions agree with TRBD1. The CDR3 runs 14 residues. Germline V CDR1 and CDR2: SGHVS, FNYEAQ. The J segment lost 6 bases and the V segment lost 0 bases, leaving 1 base of the junction unmatched. CDR3 nucleotides: TGTGCCAGCAGCTTAGCCGACAGGGGGCATGGCTACACCTTC. The encoded protein is CASSLADRGHGYTF.

V gene TRBV6-5 combines with J gene TRBJ2-5, with unresolved D. This CDR3 spans 13 amino acids. The V gene's germline CDR1 is MNHEY and CDR2 SVGAGI. V lost 6 bases to trimming and J lost 4 bases, with 12 bases between them. The CDR3, as DNA: TGTGCCAGCAGCCGCTCCCCCAGAGAGACCCAGTACTTC. The encoded protein is CASSRSPRETQYF.

The rearrangement links TRBV5-4 to TRBJ2-2; 9 bases line up with TRBD1. The germline CDR1 and CDR2 sequences are SGHNT and YYREEE (reference sequence). Germline trimming cut 4 bases from V and 4 bases from J; bases unmatched to any gene: 5. This CDR3 is built from 15 residues. This CDR3 is CASSEGQGGTGELFF. CDR3 sequence (DNA): TGTGCCAGCAGCGAGGGACAGGGCGGCACCGGGGAGCTGTTTTTT.

This chain links TRBV7-3 with TRBJ2-7; 11 positions match TRBD2. The CDR3 is 15 residues long. The germline gives CDR1 SGHTA, CDR2 FQGTGA. V shed 3 bases and J 5 bases; nucleotides not matched to a gene: 6. The CDR3 sequence is CASSLIAGGPHEQYF. The CDR3 region has the DNA TGTGCCAGCAGCTTGATAGCGGGAGGGCCCCACGAGCAGTACTTC.

In nucleotides, the CDR3 is TGTGCCATCAGTGGACAGATTAGTGGGGAGACCCAGTACTTC. Amino acids: CAISGQISGETQYF. The J gene is TRBJ2-5, the V gene TRBV10-3, with a weak D call TRBD1 (5 bases). The V gene lost 4 bases and the J gene lost 5 bases, with 14 bases spanning the gap. Per germline, CDR1 ENHRY and CDR2 SYGVKD. The CDR3 spans 14 residues.

The chain couples TRBV27 to TRBJ2-3, with TRBD2 matching over 7 bases. CDR1 and CDR2 (germline): MNHEY, SMNVEV (reference sequence). CDR3 size: 14 residues. The ends lost 7 bases at V and 0 bases at J; junction bases unmatched: 4. This chain's CDR3 is CASNRAGSTDTQYF. The CDR3 DNA follows: TGTGCCAGCAATAGAGCGGGGAGCACAGATACGCAGTATTTT.

The CDR3 DNA sequence: TGTGCCAGCAGCTACCTAACAGGAGCCGAGCAGTACTTC. Protein product: CASSYLTGAEQYF. This rearrangement joins TRBV11-3 to TRBJ2-7; tentatively, D is TRBD1 (5 bases). The V end lost 4 bases, the J end lost 6 bases, and 13 bases lay between the germline ends. The CDR3 is 13 amino acids. Per germline, CDR1 SGHNT and CDR2 YENEEA.

The chain uses TRBV27 and TRBJ1-5; D uncertain. This CDR3 has 13 amino acids. The V and J ends lost 3 bases and 4 bases respectively, with 7 bases between them. Per the germline V gene, CDR1 is MNHEY and CDR2 is SMNVEV (reference sequence). The CDR3 region is CASSFMVNQPQHF. The DNA for the CDR3 is TGTGCCAGCAGTTTTATGGTTAATCAGCCCCAGCATTTT.

This sequence joins TRBV6-5 and TRBJ2-7, with 7 bases matching TRBD2. Germline assignment: CDR1 MNHEY and CDR2 SVGAGI. V shed 7 bases and J 0 bases; nucleotides not matched to a gene: 6. The CDR3 totals 14 residues. The CDR3 nucleotides read TGTGCCAGCAAGACCAGCGGGATCTCCTACGAGCAGTACTTC. Translation: CASKTSGISYEQYF.

The CDR3, as DNA: TGTGCCAGCAGCTTATTTCCTCATCTCGACAGGGGCCAAGAGACCCAGTACTTC. Encoded protein: CASSLFPHLDRGQETQYF. The chain employs TRBV7-2 and TRBJ2-5; 8 bases line up with TRBD1. From germline, CDR1 is SGHTA and CDR2 FQGNSA. CDR3 length: 18 amino acids. V shed 2 bases, J shed 1 base, and the junction held 12 bases outside the gene matches. Filled out from reference TRBV7-2 and TRBJ2-5, the complete variable domain reads GAGVSQSPSNKVTEKGKDVELRCDPISGHTALYWYRQSLGQGLEFLIYFQGNSAPDKSGLPSDRFSAERTGGSVSTLTIQRTQQEDSAVYLCASSLFPHLDRGQETQYFGPGTRLLVL.

V and J are TRBV7-2 and TRBJ1-4; D might be TRBD1 (6 bases). This CDR3 spans 14 amino acids. Trimming removed 2 bases at V and 8 bases at J, with 12 bases between. Germline-derived CDR1 and CDR2 are SGHTA and FQGNSA. CDR3 loop: CASSLTGLGEKLFF. CDR3 in DNA: TGTGCCAGCAGCTTAACAGGGTTGGGGGAAAAACTGTTTTTT.

The chain employs TRBV7-9 and TRBJ2-2; D possibly corresponds to TRBD1 (5 bases). The germline V gene has CDR1 SEHNR and CDR2 FQNEAQ (reference sequence). This CDR3 is 14 amino acids long. Trimming took 5 bases from V and 8 from J, leaving 15 bases between them. The CDR3 region is CASSHRQSAGELFF. DNA of the CDR3: TGTGCCAGCAGCCACCGACAGAGCGCTGGGGAGCTGTTTTTT.

The chain combines TRBV9 with TRBJ1-5; the D gene is possibly TRBD1 (6 bases). Germline V gene data show CDR1 as SGDLS and CDR2 as YYNGEE. There are 14 residues in the CDR3. Trimming shortened V by 4 bases and J by 3 bases, and 11 bases separated the two germline ends. The CDR3: CASSPGQFNQPQHF. The CDR3 DNA sequence: TGTGCCAGCAGCCCAGGACAGTTCAATCAGCCCCAGCATTTT.

J is TRBJ1-1 and V is TRBV9; perhaps TRBD1 as D (5 bases). Per the germline V gene, CDR1 is SGDLS and CDR2 is YYNGEE. Trimming pared 2 bases from V and 3 bases from J, leaving 11 bases between. The CDR3 extends over 14 amino acids. The CDR3 DNA follows: TGTGCCAGCAGCGTGACCGGGGCCTACACTGAAGCTTTCTTT. This sequence encodes CASSVTGAYTEAFF. Looking up the rest from reference TRBV9 and TRBJ1-1 gives the full variable domain: DSGVTQTPKHLITATGQRVTLRCSPRSGDLSVYWYQQSLDQGLQFLIQYYNGEERAKGNILERFSAQQFPDLHSELNLSSLELGDSALYFCASSVTGAYTEAFFGQGTRLTVV.

V gene TRBV29-1 combines with J gene TRBJ1-1, with TRBD1 identical over 7 bases. The trim removed 7 bases at V and 1 base at J, leaving 6 bases unmatched. Germline V gene sequence: CDR1 SQVTM, CDR2 ANQGSEA. The CDR3 spans 13 residues. This CDR3 reads CSGEGAANTEAFF. In DNA form, the CDR3 reads TGCAGCGGTGAGGGGGCGGCGAACACTGAAGCTTTCTTT.

This clone has just a few counts. The junction departs from the called germline gene at one end, perhaps through a read error. The chain employs TRBV2 and TRBJ2-7, with TRBD1 matching 7 bases. The germline V gene encodes CDR1 SNHLY and CDR2 FYNNEI. The CDR3 is made up of 11 amino acids. This CDR3 is CASSLDRSLCF. CDR3 coding DNA: TGTGCCAGCAGTTTGGACAGGTCCCTCTGCTTC.

This sequence joins TRBV27 and TRBJ2-4, with 7 bases matching TRBD2. CDR3 length: 18 amino acids. Germline V gene lookup returns CDR1 MNHEY and CDR2 SMNVEV (reference sequence). Losses at the gene ends were 6 bases for V and 2 bases for J; bases not matched to a gene: 16. The CDR3, as DNA: TGTGCCAGCAGGCCCTTTCTGACTAGCCTGGCATCCAAAAACATTCAGTACTTC. This gives the protein CASRPFLTSLASKNIQYF.